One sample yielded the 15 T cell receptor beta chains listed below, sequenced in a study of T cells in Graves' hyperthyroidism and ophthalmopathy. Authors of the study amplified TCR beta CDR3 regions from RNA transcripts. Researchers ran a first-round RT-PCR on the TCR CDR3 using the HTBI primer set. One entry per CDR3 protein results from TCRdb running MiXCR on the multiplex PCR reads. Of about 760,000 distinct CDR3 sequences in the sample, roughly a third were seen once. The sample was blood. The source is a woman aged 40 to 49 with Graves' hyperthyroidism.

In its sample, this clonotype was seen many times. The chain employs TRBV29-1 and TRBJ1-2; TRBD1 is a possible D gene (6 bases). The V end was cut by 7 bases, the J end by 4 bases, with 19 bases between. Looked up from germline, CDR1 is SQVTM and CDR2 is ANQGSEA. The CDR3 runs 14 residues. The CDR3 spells CSGIQGAGSYGYTF. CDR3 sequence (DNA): TGCAGCGGGATACAGGGTGCGGGGTCCTATGGCTACACCTTC.

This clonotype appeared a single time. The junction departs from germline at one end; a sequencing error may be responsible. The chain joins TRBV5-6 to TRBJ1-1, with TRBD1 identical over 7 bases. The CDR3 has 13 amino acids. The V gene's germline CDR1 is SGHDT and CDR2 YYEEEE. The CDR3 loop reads CASSLGGVTGAFF. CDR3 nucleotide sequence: TGTGCCAGCAGCTTAGGGGGCGTGACTGGAGCTTTCTTT. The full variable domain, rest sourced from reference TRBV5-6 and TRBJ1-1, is DAGVTQSPTHLIKTRGQQVTLRCSPKSGHDTVSWYQQALGQGPQFIFQYYEEEERQRGNFPDRFSGHQFPNYSSELNVNALLLGDSALYLCASSLGGVTGAFFGQGTRLTVV.

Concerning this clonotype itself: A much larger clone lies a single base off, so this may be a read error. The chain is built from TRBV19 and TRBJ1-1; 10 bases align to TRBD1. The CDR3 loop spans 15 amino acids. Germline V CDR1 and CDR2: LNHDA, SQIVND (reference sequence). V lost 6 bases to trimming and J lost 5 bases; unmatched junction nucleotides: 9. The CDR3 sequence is CASSARQGAGTEAFF. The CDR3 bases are TGTGCCAGTAGCGCCCGACAGGGGGCAGGGACTGAAGCTTTCTTT. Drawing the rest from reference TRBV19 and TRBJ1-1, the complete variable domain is DGGITQSPKYLFRKEGQNVTLSCEQNLNHDAMYWYRQDPGQGLRLIYYSQIVNDFQKGDIAEGYSVSREKKESFPLTVTSAQKNPTAFYLCASSARQGAGTEAFFGQGTRLTVV.

The CDR3 bases are TGTGCCAGCAGCCAAGATCGCAAAGGGGTGACGTCCTATGGCTACACCTTC. Translated, it gives CASSQDRKGVTSYGYTF. V gene TRBV25-1 combines with J gene TRBJ1-2, with a weak D call TRBD1 (5 bases). The ends were cut back, 6 bases at V and 4 bases at J, with 24 bases in the middle. The CDR3 has 17 amino acids. The germline V gene encodes CDR1 MGHDK and CDR2 SYGVNS.

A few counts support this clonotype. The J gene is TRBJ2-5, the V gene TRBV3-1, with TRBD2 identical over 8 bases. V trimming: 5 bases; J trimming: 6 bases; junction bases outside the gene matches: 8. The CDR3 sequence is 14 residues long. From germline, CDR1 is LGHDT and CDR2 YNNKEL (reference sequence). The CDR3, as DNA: TGTGCCAGCAGCATTCGACTAGCGACGAAGACCCAGTACTTC. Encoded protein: CASSIRLATKTQYF.

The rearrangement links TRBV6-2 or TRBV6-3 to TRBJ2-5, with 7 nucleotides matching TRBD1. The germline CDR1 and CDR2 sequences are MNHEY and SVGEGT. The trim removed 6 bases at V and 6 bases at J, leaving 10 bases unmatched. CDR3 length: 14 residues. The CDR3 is CASSTNRGPKTQYF. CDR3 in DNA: TGTGCCAGCAGCACGAACAGGGGTCCGAAGACCCAGTACTTC.

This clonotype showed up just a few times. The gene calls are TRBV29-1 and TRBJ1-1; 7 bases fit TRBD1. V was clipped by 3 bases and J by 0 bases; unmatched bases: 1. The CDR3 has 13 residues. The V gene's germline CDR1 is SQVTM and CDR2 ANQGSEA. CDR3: CSVERGLNTEAFF. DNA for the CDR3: TGCAGCGTTGAGAGGGGGCTGAACACTGAAGCTTTCTTT. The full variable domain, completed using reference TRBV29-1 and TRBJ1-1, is SAVISQKPSRDICQRGTSLTIQCQVDSQVTMMFWYRQQPGQSLTLIATANQGSEATYESGFVIDKFPISRPNLTFSTLTVSNMSPEDSSIYLCSVERGLNTEAFFGQGTRLTVV.

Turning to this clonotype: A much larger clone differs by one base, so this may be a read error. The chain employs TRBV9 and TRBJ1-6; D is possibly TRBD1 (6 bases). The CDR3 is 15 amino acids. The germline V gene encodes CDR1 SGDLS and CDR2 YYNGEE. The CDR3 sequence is CAGSPGGGGNSPLHF. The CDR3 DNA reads TGTGCCGGCAGCCCCGGAGGAGGGGGAAATTCACCCCTCCACTTT.

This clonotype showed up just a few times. CDR3 amino acids: CASSPFPRGGYTF. In nucleotides, the CDR3 is TGTGCCAGCAGCCCCTTCCCCAGGGGCGGCTACACCTTC. The chain uses TRBV14 and TRBJ1-2; D possibly corresponds to TRBD1 (6 bases). CDR3 length: 13 amino acids. V gave up 4 bases and J gave up 8 bases, with 14 bases separating them. Germline lookup yields CDR1 SGHDN and CDR2 FVKESK.

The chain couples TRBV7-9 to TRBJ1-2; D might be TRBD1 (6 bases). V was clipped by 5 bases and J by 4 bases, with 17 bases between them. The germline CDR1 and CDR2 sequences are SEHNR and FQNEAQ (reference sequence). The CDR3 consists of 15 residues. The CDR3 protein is CASSLIKDRSYGYTF. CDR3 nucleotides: TGTGCCAGCAGCCTAATTAAGGACAGATCCTATGGCTACACCTTC.

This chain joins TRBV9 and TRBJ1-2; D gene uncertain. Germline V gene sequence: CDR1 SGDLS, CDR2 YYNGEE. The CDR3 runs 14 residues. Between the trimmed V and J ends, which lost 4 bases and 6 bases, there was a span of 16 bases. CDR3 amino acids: CASSQERPGNGYTF. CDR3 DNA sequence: TGTGCCAGCAGCCAAGAGCGCCCGGGGAATGGCTACACCTTC.

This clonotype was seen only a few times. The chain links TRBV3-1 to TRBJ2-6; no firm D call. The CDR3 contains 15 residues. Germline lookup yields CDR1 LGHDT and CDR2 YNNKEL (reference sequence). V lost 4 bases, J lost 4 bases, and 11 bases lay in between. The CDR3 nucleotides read TGTGCCAGCAGCCTCCTGTCGGGCGGGGCCAACGTCCTGACTTTC. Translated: CASSLLSGGANVLTF.

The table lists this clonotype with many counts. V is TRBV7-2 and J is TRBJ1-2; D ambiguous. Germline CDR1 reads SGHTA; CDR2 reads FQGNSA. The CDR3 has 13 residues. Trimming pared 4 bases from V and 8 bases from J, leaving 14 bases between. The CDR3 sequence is CASSSGPPRGYTF. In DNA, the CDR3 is TGTGCCAGCAGCTCCGGACCCCCTCGGGGCTACACCTTC.

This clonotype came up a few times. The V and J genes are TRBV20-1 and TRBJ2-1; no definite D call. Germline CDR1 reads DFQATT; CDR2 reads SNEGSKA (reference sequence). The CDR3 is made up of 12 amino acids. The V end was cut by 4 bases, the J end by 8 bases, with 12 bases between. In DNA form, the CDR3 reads TGCAGTGCTACTTTGCAAGGGCATGAGCAGTTCTTC. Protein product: CSATLQGHEQFF.

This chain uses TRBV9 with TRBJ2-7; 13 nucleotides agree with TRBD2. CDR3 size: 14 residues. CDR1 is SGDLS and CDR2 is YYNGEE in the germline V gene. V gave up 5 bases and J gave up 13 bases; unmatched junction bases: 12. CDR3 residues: CASRIPGLAGYFYF. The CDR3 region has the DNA TGTGCCAGCAGGATCCCGGGACTAGCGGGATATTTCTACTTC.